Listed below are T cell receptor beta chains from one sample, sequenced in a study of cytomegalovirus exposure and HLA in healthy donors. Sequencing used immunoSEQ multiplex PCR; TCRdb keeps in-frame clones, though not all of them. Of about 150,000 clones listed, over 75% are singletons. Sequencing was carried out using PBMCs. The receptors here all came from a woman aged 40 to 49 in good health and CMV-seronegative. Both conserved end residues are part of each CDR3. The D gene is left open where the match is weak. Clone size is not always given. Where it is, it says once, few, many or a class for expanded clones.

j_call d_call clone_size v_call cdr3_aa cdr3_nt
TRBJ1-1 TRBD1 . TRBV2 CANQGQGDTEAFF TGTGCCAACCAGGGACAGGGGGACACTGAAGCTTTCTTT
TRBJ2-2 . . TRBV5-1 CASSTQGRAGELFF TGCGCCAGCAGCACACAGGGAAGGGCCGGGGAGCTGTTTTTT
TRBJ2-7 TRBD2 . TRBV5-1 CASSLDVGTSGYEQYF TGCGCCAGCAGCTTGGATGTTGGGACTAGCGGCTACGAGCAGTACTTC
TRBJ1-4 TRBD1 few TRBV7-9 CASSLSDARQGGLFF TGTGCCAGCAGCTTATCCGACGCTAGACAGGGCGGACTGTTTTTT
TRBJ2-7 . once TRBV6-6 CASSSGLSSYEQYF TGTGCCAGCAGTTCCGGACTCAGCTCCTACGAGCAGTACTTC
TRBJ2-7 . . TRBV30 CAWSVPGRKSYEQYF TGTGCCTGGAGTGTTCCGGGGAGGAAGTCCTACGAGCAGTACTTC
TRBJ2-7 . . TRBV9 CASSGGQNIYEQYF TGTGCCAGCAGCGGAGGACAGAACATCTACGAGCAGTACTTC
TRBJ2-2 TRBD1 . TRBV19 CASSIRSDRATGELFF TGTGCCAGTAGTATCCGATCTGACAGGGCCACCGGGGAGCTGTTTTTT
TRBJ2-7 TRBD1 . TRBV19 CASSIGDRGLYEQYF TGTGCCAGTAGTATTGGGGACAGGGGGCTATACGAGCAGTACTTC
TRBJ1-2 . . TRBV7-9 CSSSLTGPVNYGYTF TGTTCCAGCAGCTTAACTGGGCCAGTGAACTATGGCTACACCTTC
TRBJ2-3 . . TRBV13 CASSLVGGSFVEDTQYF TGTGCCAGCAGCTTAGTCGGCGGCTCCTTTGTGGAAGATACGCAGTATTTT
TRBJ2-1 TRBD2 . TRBV7-6 CASSSRTRSYNEQFF TGTGCCAGCAGCTCTCGGACTAGGAGCTACAATGAGCAGTTCTTC
TRBJ2-7 TRBD2 . TRBV5-1 CASSTAVGAGAYEQYF TGCGCCAGCAGCACGGCGGTCGGAGCGGGAGCCTACGAGCAGTACTTC
TRBJ2-7 . once TRBV13 CASSPGYGSYEQYF TGTGCCAGCAGCCCGGGGTATGGATCCTACGAGCAGTACTTC
TRBJ2-1 . . TRBV7-8 CASSLVGGGGNEQFF TGTGCCAGCAGCTTAGTTGGGGGAGGGGGAAATGAGCAGTTCTTC
TRBJ1-4 . . TRBV5-8 CASSPDSKVGEKLFF TGTGCCAGCAGCCCAGACAGCAAGGTAGGTGAAAAACTGTTTTTT
TRBJ2-1 . . TRBV5-1 CASSRPGSSYNEQFF TGCGCCAGCAGCCGGCCGGGAAGCTCCTACAATGAGCAGTTCTTC
TRBJ2-1 TRBD2 . TRBV5-1 CASSLSTSVGNEQFF TGCGCCAGCAGCTTGTCAACTAGCGTCGGCAATGAGCAGTTCTTC
TRBJ2-7 . once TRBV4-2 CASSQDWDQGGFYEQYF TGTGCCAGCAGCCAAGACTGGGATCAGGGGGGATTTTACGAGCAGTACTTC
TRBJ2-7 TRBD2 few TRBV10-3 CAISELAGVYEQYF TGTGCCATCAGTGAGCTAGCGGGAGTGTACGAGCAGTACTTC
TRBJ1-1 . . TRBV5-1 CASSFGTSTEAFF TGCGCCAGCAGCTTCGGGACAAGCACTGAAGCTTTCTTT
TRBJ2-7 . . TRBV5-1 CASSLGGGPYEQYF TGCGCCAGCAGCTTGGGGGGCGGTCCCTACGAGCAGTACTTC
TRBJ2-3 TRBD1 . TRBV7-2 CAGAGGASDTQYF TGTGCCGGAGCAGGGGGCGCGTCAGATACGCAGTATTTT
TRBJ2-6 TRBD1 . TRBV27 CASSLSQGALTGANVLTF TGTGCCAGCAGTTTATCCCAGGGGGCGCTGACTGGGGCCAACGTCCTGACTTTC
TRBJ2-7 . . TRBV5-8 CASSFGGAYEQYF TGTGCCAGCAGCTTTGGGGGCGCCTACGAGCAGTACTTC
TRBJ1-2 TRBD1 . TRBV7-9 CASSLPGTGGYGYTF TGTGCCAGCAGCTTACCCGGGACAGGGGGCTATGGCTACACCTTC
TRBJ2-7 . . TRBV10-3 CAISPQAGYDEQYF TGTGCCATCAGCCCCCAGGCGGGATATGACGAGCAGTACTTC
TRBJ2-1 TRBD1 . TRBV7-9 CSSSLWDRQNEQFF TGTTCCAGCAGCTTATGGGACAGGCAGAATGAGCAGTTCTTC
TRBJ2-3 . once TRBV5-4 CASSFSGRRAGGDTQYF TGTGCCAGCAGCTTTAGTGGTCGGAGGGCCGGGGGAGATACGCAGTATTTT
TRBJ1-2 . . TRBV18 CASSPPAPRGYGYTF TGTGCCAGCTCACCACCCGCACCGCGGGGGTATGGCTACACCTTC
TRBJ2-7 . once TRBV9 CASAPAGSYEQYF TGTGCCAGTGCGCCAGCGGGCTCCTACGAGCAGTACTTC